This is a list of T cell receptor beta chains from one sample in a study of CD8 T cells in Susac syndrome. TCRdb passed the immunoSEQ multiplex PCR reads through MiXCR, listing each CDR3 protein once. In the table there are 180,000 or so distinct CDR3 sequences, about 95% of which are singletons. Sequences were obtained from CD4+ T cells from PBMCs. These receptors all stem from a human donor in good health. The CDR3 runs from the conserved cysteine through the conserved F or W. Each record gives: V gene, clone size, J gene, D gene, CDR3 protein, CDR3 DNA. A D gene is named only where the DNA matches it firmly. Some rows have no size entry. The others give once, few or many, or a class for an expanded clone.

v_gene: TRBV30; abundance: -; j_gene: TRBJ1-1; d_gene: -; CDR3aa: CAAHRDVTEAFF; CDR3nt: TGTGCCGCCCACAGGGATGTCACTGAAGCTTTCTTT
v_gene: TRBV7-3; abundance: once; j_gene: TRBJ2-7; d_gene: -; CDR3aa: CASSFASRGEQYF; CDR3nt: TGTGCCAGCAGCTTCGCCTCAAGGGGCGAGCAGTACTTC
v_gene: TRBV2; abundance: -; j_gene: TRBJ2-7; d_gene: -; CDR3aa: CASKGFSYEQYF; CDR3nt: TGTGCCAGCAAGGGCTTCTCCTACGAGCAGTACTTC
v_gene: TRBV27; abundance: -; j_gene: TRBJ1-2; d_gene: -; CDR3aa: CASSTRQDVYGYTF; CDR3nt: TGTGCCAGCAGTACCCGACAGGACGTCTATGGCTACACCTTC
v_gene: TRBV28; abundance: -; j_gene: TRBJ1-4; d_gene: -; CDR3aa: CASSAHEKLFF; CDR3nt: TGTGCCAGCAGTGCACATGAAAAACTGTTTTTT
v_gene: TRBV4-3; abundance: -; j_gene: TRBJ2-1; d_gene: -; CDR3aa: CASSQSRVSYNEQFF; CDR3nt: TGCGCCAGCAGCCAATCTCGTGTCTCCTACAATGAGCAGTTCTTC
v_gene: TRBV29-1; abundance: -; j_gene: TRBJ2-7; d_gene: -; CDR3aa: CSVEKVDGSYEQYF; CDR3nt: TGCAGCGTTGAAAAGGTTGACGGCTCCTACGAGCAGTACTTC
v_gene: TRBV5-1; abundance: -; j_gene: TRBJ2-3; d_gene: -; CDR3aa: CASSPIEGRGRDTQYF; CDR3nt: TGCGCCAGCAGCCCGATTGAGGGTAGAGGCAGGGATACGCAGTATTTT
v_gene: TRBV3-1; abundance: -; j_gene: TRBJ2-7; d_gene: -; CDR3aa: CASSRLQGYYEQYF; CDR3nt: TGTGCCAGCAGCCGTCTACAGGGCTACTACGAGCAGTACTTC
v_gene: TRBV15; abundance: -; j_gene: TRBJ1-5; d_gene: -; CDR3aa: CATSRDRGRPQHF; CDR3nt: TGTGCCACCAGCAGAGATCGCGGCAGACCCCAGCATTTT
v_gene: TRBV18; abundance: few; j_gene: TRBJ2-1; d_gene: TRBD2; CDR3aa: CASSPPGTSGNEQFF; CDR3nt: TGTGCCAGCTCACCACCGGGGACTAGCGGCAATGAGCAGTTCTTC
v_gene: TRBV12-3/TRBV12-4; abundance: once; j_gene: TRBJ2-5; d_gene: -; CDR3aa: CASSQGLQLSQYF; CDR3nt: TGTGCCAGCAGTCAGGGACTCCAGTTGTCCCAGTACTTC
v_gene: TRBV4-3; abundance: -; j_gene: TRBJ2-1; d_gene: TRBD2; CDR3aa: CASSQGIAGVFRNEQFF; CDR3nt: TGCGCCAGCAGCCAAGGCATAGCGGGAGTGTTTCGCAATGAGCAGTTCTTC
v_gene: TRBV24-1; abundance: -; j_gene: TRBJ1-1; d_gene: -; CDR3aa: CATSDGRKGNTEAFF; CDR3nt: TGTGCCACCAGTGATGGGAGGAAGGGGAACACTGAAGCTTTCTTT
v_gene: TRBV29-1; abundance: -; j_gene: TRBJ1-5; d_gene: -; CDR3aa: CSVSYGQRNQPQHF; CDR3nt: TGCAGCGTTTCCTATGGACAGCGGAATCAGCCCCAGCATTTT
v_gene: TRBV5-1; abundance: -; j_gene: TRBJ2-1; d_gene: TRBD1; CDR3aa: CASSLGRGDRGYNEQFF; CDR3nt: TGCGCCAGCAGCTTGGGCCGGGGGGACAGGGGCTACAATGAGCAGTTCTTC
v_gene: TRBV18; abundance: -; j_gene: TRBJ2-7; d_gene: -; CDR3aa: CASSPLNVPISYEQYF; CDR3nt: TGTGCCAGCTCACCTCTTAACGTTCCCATTTCCTACGAGCAGTACTTC
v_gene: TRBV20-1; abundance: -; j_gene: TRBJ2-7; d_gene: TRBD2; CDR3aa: CSARPAGGPPEQYF; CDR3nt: TGCAGTGCTCGTCCAGCGGGAGGCCCTCCCGAGCAGTACTTC
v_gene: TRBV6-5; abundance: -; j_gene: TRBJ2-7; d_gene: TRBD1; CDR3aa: CASSRQGESYEQYF; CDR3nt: TGTGCCAGCAGCCGACAGGGGGAATCCTACGAGCAGTACTTC
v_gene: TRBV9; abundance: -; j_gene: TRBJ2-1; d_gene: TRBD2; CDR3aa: CASSATSGRAWEQFF; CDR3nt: TGTGCCAGCAGCGCGACTAGCGGGAGGGCCTGGGAGCAGTTCTTC
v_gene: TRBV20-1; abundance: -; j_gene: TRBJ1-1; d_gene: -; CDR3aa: CSASSTGRNTEAFF; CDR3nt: TGCAGTGCTTCTTCTACGGGACGGAACACTGAAGCTTTCTTT
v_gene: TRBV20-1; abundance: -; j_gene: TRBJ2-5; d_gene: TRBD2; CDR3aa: CSAGGTSGTGETQYF; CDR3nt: TGCAGTGCTGGTGGGACTAGTGGGACGGGAGAGACCCAGTACTTC
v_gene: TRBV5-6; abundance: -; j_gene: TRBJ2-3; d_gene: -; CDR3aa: CASSLALASTDTQYF; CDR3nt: TGTGCCAGCAGCTTGGCCTTGGCTAGCACAGATACGCAGTATTTT
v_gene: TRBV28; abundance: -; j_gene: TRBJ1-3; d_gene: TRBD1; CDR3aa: CASRDRGQGNTIYF; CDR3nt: TGTGCCAGCAGAGACAGGGGGCAAGGAAACACCATATATTTT
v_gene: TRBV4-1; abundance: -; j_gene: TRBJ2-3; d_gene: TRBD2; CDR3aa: CASSHAGTSGTDTQYF; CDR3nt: TGCGCCAGCAGCCACGCCGGGACTAGCGGCACAGATACGCAGTATTTT
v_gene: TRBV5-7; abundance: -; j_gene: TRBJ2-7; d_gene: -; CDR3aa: CASSRPQGKGYEQYF; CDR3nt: TGTGCCAGCAGCCGACCTCAGGGGAAGGGCTACGAGCAGTACTTC
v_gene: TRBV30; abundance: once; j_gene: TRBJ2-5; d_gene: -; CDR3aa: CACPGAVGETQYF; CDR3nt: TGTGCCTGCCCAGGGGCAGTCGGGGAGACCCAGTACTTC
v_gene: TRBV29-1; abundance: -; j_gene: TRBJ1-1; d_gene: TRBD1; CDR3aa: CSVAIDRVGEAFF; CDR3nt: TGCAGCGTTGCGATCGACAGGGTTGGTGAAGCTTTCTTT
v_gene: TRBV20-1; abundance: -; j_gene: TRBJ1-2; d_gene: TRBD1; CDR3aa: CSASQGTVYGYTF; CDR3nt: TGCAGTGCCAGCCAAGGGACAGTCTATGGCTACACCTTC
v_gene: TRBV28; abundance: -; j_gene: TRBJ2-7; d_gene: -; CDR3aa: CASSSAGYEQYF; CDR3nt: TGTGCCAGCAGTTCCGCGGGCTACGAGCAGTACTTC
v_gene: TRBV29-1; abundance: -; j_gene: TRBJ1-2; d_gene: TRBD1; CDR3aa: CSVEVGTGNGYTF; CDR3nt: TGCAGCGTTGAAGTTGGGACAGGGAATGGCTACACCTTC
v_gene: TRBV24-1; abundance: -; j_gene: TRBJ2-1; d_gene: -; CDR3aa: CATSDLYGSSYNEQFF; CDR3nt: TGTGCCACCAGTGATTTATACGGGTCCAGCTACAATGAGCAGTTCTTC
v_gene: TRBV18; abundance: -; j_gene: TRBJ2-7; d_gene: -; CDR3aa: CASSQASAPYEQYF; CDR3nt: TGTGCCAGCTCCCAGGCCAGCGCACCCTACGAGCAGTACTTC
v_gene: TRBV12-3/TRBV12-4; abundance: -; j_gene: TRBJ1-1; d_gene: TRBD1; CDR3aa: CATLTGVRATEAFF; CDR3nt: TGTGCCACCCTAACAGGGGTGAGGGCCACTGAAGCTTTCTTT
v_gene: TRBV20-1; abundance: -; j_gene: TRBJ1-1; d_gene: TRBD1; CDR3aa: CSARKQGSQNTEAFF; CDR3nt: TGCAGTGCTAGGAAACAGGGGTCCCAGAACACTGAAGCTTTCTTT
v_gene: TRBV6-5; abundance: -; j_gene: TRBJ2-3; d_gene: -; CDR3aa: CASSYSRLRVGQNTDTQYF; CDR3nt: TGTGCCAGCAGTTACTCGAGGCTGCGGGTTGGGCAGAACACAGATACGCAGTATTTT
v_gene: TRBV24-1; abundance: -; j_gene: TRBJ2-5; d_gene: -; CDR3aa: CATSDLGAGDTETQYF; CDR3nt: TGTGCCACCAGTGACTTAGGGGCGGGCGATACGGAGACCCAGTACTTC
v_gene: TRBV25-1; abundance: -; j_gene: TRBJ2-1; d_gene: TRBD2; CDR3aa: CASSTGLTNEQFF; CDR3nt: TGTGCCAGCAGTACGGGACTAACAAATGAGCAGTTCTTC
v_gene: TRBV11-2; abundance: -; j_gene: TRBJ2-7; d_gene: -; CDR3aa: CASSPIGYEQYF; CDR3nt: TGTGCCAGCAGCCCGATTGGTTACGAGCAGTACTTC
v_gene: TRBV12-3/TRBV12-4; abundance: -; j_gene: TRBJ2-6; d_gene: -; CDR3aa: CASRLVGSSGANVLTF; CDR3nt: TGTGCCAGCCGCCTCGTTGGCTCCTCTGGGGCCAACGTCCTGACTTTC
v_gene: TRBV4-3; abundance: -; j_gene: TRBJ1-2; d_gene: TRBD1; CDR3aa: CASSQVGTANYGYTF; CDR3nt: TGCGCCAGCAGCCAAGTAGGGACAGCTAACTATGGCTACACCTTC
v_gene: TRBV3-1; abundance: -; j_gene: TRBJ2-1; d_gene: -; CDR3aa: CASSHALVAGYNEQFF; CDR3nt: TGTGCCAGCAGCCATGCCCTCGTTGCGGGGTACAATGAGCAGTTCTTC
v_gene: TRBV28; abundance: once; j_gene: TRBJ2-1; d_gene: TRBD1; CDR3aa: CASSFRQGTFF; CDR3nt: TGTGCCAGCAGTTTTAGACAGGGGACGTTCTTC
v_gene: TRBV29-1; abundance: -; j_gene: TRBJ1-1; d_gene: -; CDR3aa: CSAGARVSVAFF; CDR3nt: TGCAGCGCAGGGGCCAGGGTGAGTGTTGCTTTCTTT
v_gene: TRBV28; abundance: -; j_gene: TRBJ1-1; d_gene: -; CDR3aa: CASNSFSNSENTEAFF; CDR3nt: TGTGCCAGCAATAGCTTCTCGAACAGTGAGAACACTGAAGCTTTCTTT
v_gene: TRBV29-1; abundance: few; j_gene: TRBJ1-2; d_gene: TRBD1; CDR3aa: CSVGTENYGYTF; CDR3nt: TGCAGCGTCGGGACAGAGAACTATGGCTACACCTTC